The next 7 T cell receptor beta chains were all read from a single sample in a study of tumor-infiltrating lymphocytes in primary liver carcinoma. Starting material for RNA and DNA co-extraction consisted of about 17-34 mg of unsorted bulk tissue. A primer matching the constant region was used to make TCR beta cDNA from 500 to 650 ng of total RNA. What produced the TCR beta libraries was three nested multiplex PCR rounds using slightly modified ARM-PCR. The first two PCR rounds, around 11 cycles each, used TRBV1-TRBV30 forward primers and a C-beta reverse primer. One entry per CDR3 protein results from TCRdb running MiXCR on the multiplex PCR reads. The sample contains under 85,000 distinct CDR3 sequences, around 70% of which appear only once. Sequences were obtained from liver tumor tissue from sampling region 1. The subset: tumor region T1, superior pole. The receptors stem from a man aged 40-55 years with primary liver carcinoma and hepatitis B virus infection.

On this clonotype: One end of the junction does not line up with germline, which may come from a read error. This chain uses TRBV7-3 with TRBJ1-6; D is undetermined. The CDR3 covers 15 residues. Per germline, CDR1 SGHTA and CDR2 FQGTGA. This CDR3 reads CVSSLMPGDNSPLHF. CDR3 DNA sequence: TGTGTCAGCAGCTTAATGCCGGGCGACAATTCACCCCTCCACTTT. Full variable domain (missing parts from reference TRBV7-3 and TRBJ1-6): GAGVSQTPSNKVTEKGKYVELRCDPISGHTALYWYRQSLGQGPEFLIYFQGTGAADDSGLPNDRFFAVRPEGSVSTLKIQRTERGDSAVYLCVSSLMPGDNSPLHFGNGTRLTVT.

With regard to this clonotype: Possible read error: a much larger clone is one base away. The chain carries TRBV7-3 and TRBJ2-1; 10 bases are shared with TRBD2. The CDR3 runs 15 residues. Looked up from germline, CDR1 is SGHTA and CDR2 is FQGTGA. CDR3 residues: CAGSTLAGVGNEQFF. In DNA, the CDR3 is TGTGCCGGCAGCACCCTAGCGGGAGTAGGCAATGAGCAGTTCTTC.

As regards this clonotype: One end of the junction varies from germline; a read error may be responsible. The CDR3 here is CASSLNPYEKFF. CDR3 DNA: TGTGCCAGCAGCTTGAATCCATATGAGAAGTTCTTC. The chain joins TRBV7-2 to TRBJ2-1; unclear D gene. The V gene's germline CDR1 is SGHTA and CDR2 FQGNSA. This CDR3 is built from 12 residues.

This clonotype showed up just a few times. The chain employs TRBV28 and TRBJ1-4, with D perhaps TRBD1 (5 bases). CDR1 is MDHEN and CDR2 is SYDVKM in the germline V gene. This CDR3 region has 14 residues. The V end was cut by 7 bases, the J end by 4 bases, with 13 bases between. This CDR3 reads CASKLGQVNEKLFF. The CDR3 DNA is TGTGCCAGCAAACTCGGACAAGTTAATGAAAAACTGTTTTTT.

As concerns this clonotype: The CDR3 does not close with the conserved phenylalanine or tryptophan, likely indicating a read error. The DNA is left out, because the CDR3 cannot be placed on it with certainty; the CDR3 is given as TCRdb lists it. This chain joins TRBV11-2 and TRBJ2-2. Germline V gene lookup returns CDR1 SGHAT and CDR2 FQNNGV. The CDR3 extends over 12 residues, inclusive of both ends. The CDR3 spells CASSIDRGELLL.

This clonotype was seen only a few times. The chain is built from TRBV18 and TRBJ2-4; TRBD2 matches 7 bases. Germline lookup yields CDR1 KGHSH and CDR2 LQKENI. The V and J ends lost 4 bases and 0 bases, in that order; junction bases with no gene match: 6. The CDR3 totals 16 residues. CDR3 sequence: CASSRTSELAKNIQYF. For the CDR3, the DNA is TGTGCCAGCTCACGAACTAGCGAGTTAGCCAAAAACATTCAGTACTTC.

The J gene is TRBJ2-2, the V gene TRBV29-1; the D call may be TRBD1 or TRBD2 (5 bases each). CDR1 and CDR2 (germline): SQVTM, ANQGSEA. The CDR3 is 15 residues long. CDR3: CGAGSGPLNTGELFF. Here the CDR3 DNA reads TGCGGCGCGGGCTCGGGACCGTTGAACACCGGGGAGCTGTTTTTT.